The rows below give T cell receptor beta chains drawn from one sample of a study of shared clonotypes between healthy human individuals. Sequencing was performed with immunoSEQ multiplex PCR; in TCRdb, only in-frame clones are kept and a portion is missing. The sample has nearly 500,000 clones, about 82% seen once; the top ten hold roughly 13%. Specimen: PBMCs. Every receptor here comes from a woman aged 40-49 years in good health. Some clones in this sample may be carry-over from other donors' samples. Both conserved end residues are part of each CDR3. A D gene is named only where the DNA matches it firmly. Clone size appears in some rows only: once, few, many, or a class for an expanded clone.

clone_size j_call v_call d_call cdr3_nt cdr3_aa
- TRBJ1-1 TRBV28 TRBD1 TGTGCCAGCAGCAGGACAGGGTGGAACACTGAAGCTTTCTTT CASSRTGWNTEAFF
once TRBJ1-5 TRBV7-2 - TGTGCCAGCAGCAGAGCCGGGTTTCAGCCCCAGCATTTT CASSRAGFQPQHF
- TRBJ1-1 TRBV4-1 - TGCGCCAGCAGCCAGGGGGGGGCCGGAATGTTGGGCACTGAAGCTTTCTTT CASSQGGAGMLGTEAFF
once TRBJ2-1 TRBV6-1 TRBD2 TGTGCCAGCAGTGCGGCGGGAGGTTATAATGAGCAGTTCTTC CASSAAGGYNEQFF
- TRBJ2-1 TRBV5-6 - TGTGCCAGCAGCTTGATAGCAGGGAAAACAATGAAGGGGCAGTTCTTC CASSLIAGKTMKGQFF
- TRBJ2-6 TRBV7-2 - TGTGCCAGCAGCCTACACATTAGCGGCCTCTCTGGGGCCAACGTCCTGACTTTC CASSLHISGLSGANVLTF
- TRBJ1-4 TRBV15 - TGTGCCACCAGCAGAGATCAGGGATGGGATGAAAAACTGTTTTTT CATSRDQGWDEKLFF
once TRBJ1-5 TRBV28 - TGTGCCAGCAGTTCCGGGGCAGGTGATTATCAGCCCCAGCATTTT CASSSGAGDYQPQHF
once TRBJ2-3 TRBV30 TRBD2 TGTGCCTTCTCCCTAGCGGGAGACACAGATACGCAGTATTTT CAFSLAGDTDTQYF
many TRBJ2-1 TRBV2 TRBD2 TGTGCCAGCACTAAAGAGGAAACGGGGGGGCGTGAGCAGTTCTTC CASTKEETGGREQFF
- TRBJ2-7 TRBV28 TRBD2 TGTGCCAGCAGTGCGCGCGGCGGGAGAGACTACGAGCAGTACTTC CASSARGGRDYEQYF
- TRBJ1-3 TRBV7-2 - TGTGCCAGCAGCCATAACAGTGGTTCTGGAAACACCATATATTTT CASSHNSGSGNTIYF
- TRBJ1-2 TRBV28 - TGTGCCAGCAGTTCCCCGGGACGGGGCTATGGCTACACCTTC CASSSPGRGYGYTF
- TRBJ2-2 TRBV11-2 - TGTGCCAGCAGCTTAGGACAGAACACCGGGGAGCTGTTTTTT CASSLGQNTGELFF
- TRBJ2-2 TRBV7-3 TRBD2 TGTGCCAGCAGCTTAGCGGGAGTGAACACCGGGGAGCTGTTTTTT CASSLAGVNTGELFF
- TRBJ1-1 TRBV19 TRBD1 TGTGCCAGTAGCCCGCCCGTTACAGGGGGGAGAGCTTTCTTT CASSPPVTGGRAFF
- TRBJ2-1 TRBV2 - TGTGCCAGCAGTGAGACGGGAGTTAGGGACAATGAGCAGTTCTTC CASSETGVRDNEQFF
many TRBJ1-2 TRBV7-2 - TGTGCCAGCAGCTTAGCGGGCTATGGCTACACCTTC CASSLAGYGYTF
once TRBJ2-7 TRBV25-1 - TGTGCCAGCAGCAGACCGGGACAACTCTACGAGCAGTACTTC CASSRPGQLYEQYF
- TRBJ1-3 TRBV6-5 - TGTGCCAGCAGTTACTCGAGGATGGGGTCTGGAAACACCATATATTTT CASSYSRMGSGNTIYF
- TRBJ2-3 TRBV5-1 TRBD2 TGCGCCAGCAGCCGAACTAGCGACACAGATACGCAGTATTTT CASSRTSDTDTQYF
- TRBJ2-2 TRBV6-1 TRBD1 TGTGCCAGCAGTCGGACAGGGGGCCCCGGGGAGCTGTTTTTT CASSRTGGPGELFF
once TRBJ2-5 TRBV15 - TGTGCCACCAGCAGAGATCTGGGGGAGTGGGGCCAAGAGACCCAGTACTTC CATSRDLGEWGQETQYF
- TRBJ2-2 TRBV7-9 - TGTGCCAGCAGCTCCCCACCCCGTCGGGTACAAGTAACCGGGGAGCTGTTTTTT CASSSPPRRVQVTGELFF
- TRBJ2-1 TRBV29-1 TRBD2 TGCAGCGTTGAATTCAGCGGGATCTACAATGAGCAGTTCTTC CSVEFSGIYNEQFF
- TRBJ2-1 TRBV27 - TGTGCCAGCAGTTTAGGGGGGAGCCCCTACAATGAGCAGTTCTTC CASSLGGSPYNEQFF
- TRBJ2-7 TRBV7-9 - TGTGCCAGCAGCAACGTACCGGGCTACGAGCAGTACTTC CASSNVPGYEQYF
few TRBJ1-6 TRBV11-2 - TGTGCCAGCAGCTTAATCAGTAATAATTCACCCCTCCACTTT CASSLISNNSPLHF